Below are 3 T cell receptor beta chains sequenced from a single sample in a study of graft-versus-host responses after intestinal transplantation. Antigens for these TCRs are unknown. Sequencing used immunoSEQ multiplex PCR; TCRdb keeps in-frame clones, though not all of them. Of approximately 90,000 clones in the sample, around 93% were seen once. Sequencing was performed on unstimulated CD8+ T cells sorted from spleen or lymph node cells, taken before transplant. Source of these receptors: a human donor who was the organ donor for an intestinal transplant.

The chain uses TRBV21-1 and TRBJ1-1. TRBV21-1 is recorded as a pseudogene. The CDR3 contains 12 residues. CDR3 in amino acids: CASTPGDTEAFF. Written as DNA, the CDR3 is TGTGCCAGCACCCCGGGGGACACTGAAGCTTTCTTT.

The chain couples TRBV2 to TRBJ2-5; a weak D match, TRBD1 (5 bases). Germline V lookup: CDR1 SNHLY, CDR2 FYNNEI. This CDR3 has 12 residues. V lost 7 bases and J lost 4, with 10 bases in between. The CDR3 DNA follows: TGTGCCAGCACAGGGATTTCAGAGACCCAGTACTTC. This encodes CASTGISETQYF. Combining the CDR3 with reference TRBV2 and TRBJ2-5 gives the whole variable domain EPEVTQTPSHQVTQMGQEVILRCVPISNHLYFYWYRQILGQKVEFLVSFYNNEISEKSEIFDDQFSVERPDGSNFTLKIRSTKLEDSAMYFCASTGISETQYFGPGTRLLVL.

The rearrangement uses TRBV30 and TRBJ1-1; D is possibly TRBD1 (5 bases). Per germline, CDR1 GTSNPN and CDR2 SVGIG (reference sequence). The V and J ends lost 0 bases and 2 bases respectively, with 13 bases between them. CDR3 size: 15 residues. CDR3: CAWSVQVPKNTEAFF. CDR3 nucleotides: TGTGCCTGGAGTGTACAGGTTCCAAAAAACACTGAAGCTTTCTTT.